A selection of T cell receptor beta chains follows, all from one sample in a study of T-cell reconstitution after alpha-beta-depleted transplantation in children. From the PCR reads, TCRdb called clonotypes with MiXCR, one entry per CDR3 protein. The table has 500,000 to 600,000 distinct CDR3 sequences, approximately 29% seen once. The sequencing here drew on PBMCs from the stem cell graft donor, taken from the stem cell graft. The source is a human donor who donated a stem cell graft to a child with aplastic anemia. Both conserved end residues are part of each CDR3. Each record gives: D gene, clone size, V gene, J gene, CDR3 DNA, CDR3 protein. A D gene is named only where the DNA matches it firmly. Only some rows state a clone size, as once, few, many or a class for expanded clones.

-	-	TRBV4-1	TRBJ1-3	TGCGCCAGCAGCCAAGGCACCAGGGGAAACACCATATATTTT	CASSQGTRGNTIYF
-	-	TRBV19	TRBJ2-1	TGTGCCAGTAGTATCGGGGACGAGAGATCCTACAATGAGCAGTTCTTC	CASSIGDERSYNEQFF
TRBD1	-	TRBV7-3	TRBJ2-1	TGTGCCAGCAGCTTAACGCGACAGGGCTTGAATGAGCAGTTCTTC	CASSLTRQGLNEQFF
TRBD2	-	TRBV4-3	TRBJ2-7	TGCGCCAGCAGCCAAGAGGAGGGGGCCCCTAGCGGGAGTTATTACGAGCAGTACTTC	CASSQEEGAPSGSYYEQYF
-	-	TRBV20-1	TRBJ2-1	TGCAGTGCACCCGGTCGGTATACCTCGGTCAATGAGCAGTTCTTC	CSAPGRYTSVNEQFF
TRBD2	few	TRBV5-1	TRBJ2-5	TGCGCCAGCAGCTTGGTGGCGGGAGTTGAGACCCAGTACTTC	CASSLVAGVETQYF
-	few	TRBV12-3/TRBV12-4	TRBJ2-3	TGTGCCACCTCGGTGGGCAGAAAAGCAGATACGCAGTATTTT	CATSVGRKADTQYF
-	-	TRBV27	TRBJ1-6	TGTGCCAGCAGTTCCCCGGGGGACCCACTCACCCTCCACTTT	CASSSPGDPLTLHF
-	few	TRBV19	TRBJ1-4	TGTGCCAGTAGTTCACGACCGGGGTATTGGACGGCTAATGAAAAACTGTTTTTT	CASSSRPGYWTANEKLFF
TRBD2	-	TRBV5-1	TRBJ2-3	TGCGCCAGCAGCTTGGTTTTGGGACTATCCACAGATACGCAGTATTTT	CASSLVLGLSTDTQYF
-	few	TRBV20-1	TRBJ1-4	TGCAGTGCTAGAGATGATGGCAGGGGTAATGAAAAACTGTTTTTT	CSARDDGRGNEKLFF
-	few	TRBV29-1	TRBJ2-7	TGCAGCGTAAAAGCAGGGGACGCTGGACTTTACGAGCAGTACTTC	CSVKAGDAGLYEQYF
-	few	TRBV20-1	TRBJ1-1	TGCAGTGCTAAGGGTCTGAGCACTGAAGCTTTCTTT	CSAKGLSTEAFF
-	-	TRBV12-3/TRBV12-4	TRBJ1-1	TGTGCCAGCAGAATAACGGACAGAAGGGGAACTGAAGCTTTCTTT	CASRITDRRGTEAFF
TRBD2	few	TRBV20-1	TRBJ2-2	TGCAGTGCTAGACTAAGCGGGAGTGGGAGGACCGGGGAGCTGTTTTTT	CSARLSGSGRTGELFF
-	-	TRBV7-8	TRBJ2-3	TGTGCCAGCAGCTCGCAGCTGGATACGCAGTATTTT	CASSSQLDTQYF
-	once	TRBV29-1	TRBJ1-3	TGCAGCGCCGAGGCGGGCGGAGGACGGACCATATATTTT	CSAEAGGGRTIYF
-	once	TRBV21-1	TRBJ2-6	TGTGCCAGCAGCAAAAGGAGACAGTTCTTTACTGGGGCCAACGTCCTGACTTTC	CASSKRRQFFTGANVLTF
-	-	TRBV13	TRBJ2-2	TGTGCCAGCAGCTTAGGCCTTGAAGCGGGCGGGGAGCTGTTTTTT	CASSLGLEAGGELFF